The 8 T cell receptor beta chains below all came from one sample that was sequenced in a study of regulatory T cells in long-lasting Graves disease. The time point is: newly diagnosed GD, antithyroid drugs for less than 3 months. Scientists built the TCR library using RNA that was extracted from PBMCs. CDR3-region Arm-PCR and iRepertoire HTBI primers produced the TCR beta libraries. TCRdb reprocessed the multiplex PCR reads with MiXCR, giving one entry per CDR3 protein. The sample yields approximately 470,000 distinct CDR3 sequences, 16% seen once. These data also formed part of another study, on T cells in Graves' hyperthyroidism and ophthalmopathy.

The sequencing here drew on peripheral blood mononuclear cells (PBMCs), taken at new diagnosis, from a patient treated with antithyroid drugs. All receptors derive from a middle-aged man with Graves disease.

In this sample, this clonotype turned up once. A far more abundant clone sits one base away, making this likely a read error. As DNA, the CDR3 is TGTGCCAGTAGGCCGTCTCACGACTCTGGGTACAATGAGCAGTACTTC. Protein sequence: CASRPSHDSGYNEQYF. The chain employs TRBV19 and TRBJ2-7; no firm D call. The V end was cut by 6 bases, the J end by 7 bases, with 25 bases between. There are 16 residues in the CDR3. CDR1 is LNHDA and CDR2 is SQIVND in the germline V gene (reference sequence).

In this sample, this clonotype turned up a few times. V and J are TRBV5-1 and TRBJ2-7; 10 bases fit TRBD1. V shed 4 bases, J shed 1 base, and the junction held 8 bases outside the gene matches. CDR1 is SGHRS, CDR2 YFSETQ, per germline. There are 16 residues in the CDR3. CDR3 protein: CASSPSGTGVSYEQYF. In DNA, the CDR3 is TGCGCCAGCAGCCCTTCGGGGACAGGGGTGTCCTACGAGCAGTACTTC.

The rearrangement uses TRBV19 and TRBJ2-7; 10 positions agree with TRBD2. V was clipped by 4 bases and J by 4 bases; unmatched bases: 4. This CDR3 has 14 residues. Germline lookup yields CDR1 LNHDA and CDR2 SQIVND (reference sequence). The CDR3 protein is CASSRASGRYEQYF. CDR3 coding DNA: TGTGCCAGTAGTAGGGCTAGCGGGAGATACGAGCAGTACTTC. The full variable domain, completed using reference TRBV19 and TRBJ2-7, is DGGITQSPKYLFRKEGQNVTLSCEQNLNHDAMYWYRQDPGQGLRLIYYSQIVNDFQKGDIAEGYSVSREKKESFPLTVTSAQKNPTAFYLCASSRASGRYEQYFGPGTRLTVT.

This clonotype was seen ten or more times. This chain connects TRBV5-1 to TRBJ2-5; D unclear. Trimming removed 5 bases from V and 0 bases from J, with 20 bases in between. The CDR3 has 17 residues. CDR1 and CDR2 from the germline V gene are SGHRS and YFSETQ. Here the CDR3 reads CASRQKGTGGYQETQYF. DNA of the CDR3: TGCGCCAGCAGGCAAAAAGGCACTGGCGGCTACCAAGAGACCCAGTACTTC. Using reference TRBV5-1 and TRBJ2-5 for the parts outside the CDR3, the full variable domain is KAGVTQTPRYLIKTRGQQVTLSCSPISGHRSVSWYQQTPGQGLQFLFEYFSETQRNKGNFPGRFSGRQFSNSRSEMNVSTLELGDSALYLCASRQKGTGGYQETQYFGPGTRLLVL.

This clonotype has only a few counts. The chain carries TRBV13 and TRBJ2-7; 9 positions agree with TRBD1. The CDR3 covers 15 residues. Unmatched junction bases numbered 9, after V lost 5 bases and J lost 4 bases. Germline V gives CDR1 PRHDT, CDR2 FYEKMQ (reference sequence). The CDR3 reads CASSNRDRDFYEQYF. The CDR3 DNA reads as TGTGCCAGCAGCAACCGGGACAGGGATTTTTACGAGCAGTACTTC.

The chain recombines TRBV28 with TRBJ1-2; TRBD1 is a possible D gene (6 bases). The ends were cut back, 4 bases at V and 4 bases at J, with 19 bases in the middle. Germline CDR1 MDHEN, CDR2 SYDVKM. The CDR3 extends over 16 amino acids. CDR3: CASSYPTGGRGYGYTF. CDR3 nucleotides: TGTGCCAGCAGTTACCCAACCGGGGGCAGGGGCTATGGCTACACCTTC.

This clonotype was observed at least ten times. The chain is built from TRBV20-1 and TRBJ2-7; 11 bases are a match to TRBD2. The J segment lost 3 bases and the V segment lost 0 bases, leaving 4 bases of the junction unmatched. The germline V gene encodes CDR1 DFQATT and CDR2 SNEGSKA (reference sequence). The CDR3 consists of 15 residues. This chain's CDR3 is CSARDFLAGGYEQYF. The CDR3 DNA follows: TGCAGTGCTAGAGATTTCCTAGCGGGAGGCTACGAGCAGTACTTC.

This clonotype showed up many times. This sequence joins TRBV24-1 and TRBJ2-1, with TRBD2 matching over 11 bases. Germline V lookup: CDR1 KGHDR, CDR2 SFDVKD. J gave up 5 bases and V 5 bases, and 7 bases lay outside the gene matches. This CDR3 is built from 16 residues. Written as DNA, the CDR3 is TGTGCCACCAGTGTAACTAGCGGGAGTTTAAACAATGAGCAGTTCTTC. It specifies CATSVTSGSLNNEQFF.